These 14 T cell receptor beta chains came from one sample sequenced in a study of CD8+CD57+ T cells in acquired aplastic anemia. TCR beta VDJ combinations and CDR3 sequences were profiled from genomic DNA. TCRdb re-analysed the reads in MiXCR, keeping a single row per CDR3 protein. There are 75,000 to 90,000 distinct CDR3 sequences in the sample; roughly half occur only once, and 66% lies in the top ten. The sequenced sample was sorted CD4+, CD8+, or CD8+CD57+ T cells (not recorded which) from PBMCs. Receptors originate from a human donor in good health, serving as a control.

A note on this clonotype: An end of the junction differs from the germline gene, which may be a read error. The genes are TRBV5-4 and TRBJ2-3, with D possibly being TRBD1 (5 bases). This CDR3 spans 16 amino acids. CDR1 SGHNT and CDR2 YYREEE come from the germline V gene (reference sequence). Here the CDR3 DNA reads TGTGCCAGCAGCTTGGCCCAGGGCGGCAGAACAGATATGCAGTATTTT. This translates into CASSLAQGGRTDMQYF.

Ten or more counts support this clonotype. The genes are TRBV2 and TRBJ1-1, with 9 bases aligning to TRBD1. CDR1 is SNHLY, CDR2 FYNNEI, per germline. Trimming cost V 8 bases and J 5 bases; bases outside gene matches: 12. The CDR3 is 15 amino acids. The CDR3 DNA sequence: TGTGCCAGCTTCGGGACAGGGAAGCTGGTAACTGAAGCTTTCTTT. Protein product: CASFGTGKLVTEAFF.

This clonotype was seen only a few times. The J gene is TRBJ1-2, the V gene TRBV29-1, with a weak D call TRBD1 (6 bases). Trimming left V 6 bases short and J 2 bases short, with 13 bases between. The CDR3 has 13 residues. CDR1 and CDR2 from the germline V gene are SQVTM and ANQGSEA. For the CDR3, the DNA is TGCAGCGTAGCCGGGGGCGAGAACTATGGCTACACCTTC. The encoded protein is CSVAGGENYGYTF.

The V gene is TRBV28, the J gene TRBJ2-7, with D perhaps being TRBD1 or TRBD2 (5 bases each). Germline values: CDR1 MDHEN, CDR2 SYDVKM. V was cut by 2 bases and J by 6 bases, with 14 bases left in between. The CDR3 runs 14 residues. CDR3 sequence (DNA): TGTGCCAGCAGTTTACCGGGGACCTTAAGCGAGCAGTACTTC. This encodes CASSLPGTLSEQYF.

This clonotype has only a few counts. V is TRBV27 and J is TRBJ2-7, with TRBD2 identical over 8 bases. Germline assignment: CDR1 MNHEY and CDR2 SMNVEV (reference sequence). The CDR3 is made up of 14 amino acids. With 3 bases clipped from V and 2 bases from J, the junction kept 3 bases outside the gene matches. The CDR3 bases are TGTGCCAGCAGTTTCCGGGGGGGGACCTACGAGCAGTACTTC. Protein: CASSFRGGTYEQYF.

This clonotype was recorded a few times. The chain joins TRBV15 to TRBJ2-1; D might be TRBD1 (7 bases). The CDR3 length is 15 residues. Germline V lookup: CDR1 LNHNV, CDR2 YYDKDF (reference sequence). V lost 4 bases and J lost 8, with 18 bases in between. The CDR3 DNA sequence: TGTGCCACCAGCATGGGGGGACAGACTCCGGATGAGCAGTTCTTC. Its translation is CATSMGGQTPDEQFF. Full variable domain (missing parts from reference TRBV15 and TRBJ2-1): DAMVIQNPRYQVTQFGKPVTLSCSQTLNHNVMYWYQQKSSQAPKLLFHYYDKDFNNEADTPDNFQSRRPNTSFCFLDIRSPGLGDTAMYLCATSMGGQTPDEQFFGPGTRLTVL.

Only one count was recorded for this clonotype. One end of the junction fails to match germline, which may point to a read error. This chain uses TRBV30 with TRBJ2-5, with TRBD1 as a possible D gene (6 bases). CDR1 is GTSNPN, CDR2 SVGIG, per germline (reference sequence). The CDR3 runs 13 residues. The CDR3 here is CDWSGGSQETQYF. The CDR3 DNA reads TGTGACTGGAGTGGGGGCAGCCAAGAGACCCAGTACTTC.

V and J are TRBV15 and TRBJ1-1, with 10 bases identical to TRBD1. J was trimmed by 1 base and V by 4 bases; bases with no gene match: 6. This CDR3 is built from 16 residues. Germline V lookup: CDR1 LNHNV, CDR2 YYDKDF (reference sequence). The CDR3 DNA is TGTGCCACCAGCATAGGGGGACAGGGGACGAACACTGAAGCTTTCTTT. This gives the protein CATSIGGQGTNTEAFF.

The chain recombines TRBV7-9 with TRBJ1-6, with D possibly matching TRBD1 (5 bases). CDR1 is SEHNR and CDR2 is FQNEAQ in the germline V gene (reference sequence). V was trimmed by 5 bases and J by 13 bases, leaving 18 bases between them. This CDR3 contains 14 residues. The CDR3 DNA reads TGTGCCAGCAGCCCCCGTGGGGCGATGGTTCCCCTCCACTTT. Translation: CASSPRGAMVPLHF.

This clonotype was detected ten times or more. V usage is TRBV10-2 and J usage is TRBJ1-2; a weak D match, TRBD1 (5 bases). Germline V gene data show CDR1 as WSHSY and CDR2 as SAAADI. Trimming cost V 3 bases and J 7 bases, with 12 bases left between them. CDR3 length: 13 amino acids. Here the CDR3 DNA reads TGCGCCAGCAGTGAAGTTGGGGCGGGTGGCTACACCTTC. This gives the protein CASSEVGAGGYTF.

The chain has TRBV5-1 and TRBJ1-1; D is ambiguous. Germline V gene lookup returns CDR1 SGHRS and CDR2 YFSETQ. The V and J ends lost 7 bases and 9 bases respectively, with 13 bases between them. This CDR3 is 11 amino acids long. The CDR3 DNA follows: TGCGCCAGCGTCGGAGGCAGAAAAGCTTTCTTT. This encodes CASVGGRKAFF.

This clonotype turned up a few times. With a much larger clone just one base away, this may be a read error. CDR3 in DNA: TGCAGTGGGCTGAACACTAAAGCTTTCTTT. Its translation: CSGLNTKAFF. The chain has TRBV20-1 and TRBJ1-1, with D unresolved. Per germline, CDR1 DFQATT and CDR2 SNEGSKA (reference sequence). The CDR3 is made up of 10 amino acids.

This clonotype was seen ten or more times. The chain employs TRBV15 and TRBJ1-5, with D uncertain. Trimming pared 0 bases from V and 0 bases from J, leaving 12 bases between. The CDR3 sequence is 17 residues long. Germline loops: CDR1 LNHNV, CDR2 YYDKDF (reference sequence). The CDR3 nucleotides read TGTGCCACCAGCAGAGATTGGGGAGCGAGTAGCAATCAGCCCCAGCATTTT. Its protein product is CATSRDWGASSNQPQHF.

Many counts were recorded for this clonotype. The J gene is TRBJ1-1, the V gene TRBV5-1; TRBD1 matches at 10 bases. V lost 7 bases, J lost 3 bases, and 6 bases stayed unmatched. The V gene's germline CDR1 is SGHRS and CDR2 YFSETQ. The CDR3 is 14 residues long. The DNA for the CDR3 is TGCGCCAGCCGATCCGGGACAGGGGACACTGAAGCTTTCTTT. This gives the protein CASRSGTGDTEAFF.